The source of this T cell receptor (beta chain) is a study of T cells in Graves' hyperthyroidism and ophthalmopathy. Study results and caveats: Expanded thyroid clonotypes (above 0.001) were mostly also found in blood.

Germline CDR1 SEHNR, CDR2 FQNEAQ (reference sequence). Trimming took 1 base from V and 7 from J, leaving 7 bases between them. This CDR3 contains 13 residues. This clonotype was recorded at least ten times. The antigen is undetermined. TCR beta CDR3 regions were amplified from RNA transcripts. A first-round RT-PCR of the TCR CDR3 used the HTBI primer set. One entry per CDR3 protein, called by TCRdb with MiXCR from the multiplex PCR reads. The table lists 450,000 to 700,000 distinct CDR3 sequences, 40% to 55% of them singletons. Diagnostic decisions used clinical symptoms, serum thyroxine and TRAb, thyroid ultrasound and orbital computed tomography.

The origin of this receptor is an adult woman with Graves' disease, either hyperthyroidism or ophthalmopathy (not recorded which). The sequenced sample was peripheral blood or thyroid tissue (not recorded which). The chain employs TRBV7-9 and TRBJ1-4; D is unresolved. CDR3 residues: CASSLEYSEKLFF. The CDR3 nucleotides are TGTGCCAGCAGCTTAGAGTATAGTGAAAAACTGTTTTTT.